Shown below are 28 T cell receptor beta chains from a single sample sequenced in a study of T cell clonality in common variable immunodeficiency. Libraries were prepared by immunoSEQ multiplex PCR; TCRdb keeps only in-frame clonotypes and omits some of them. This sample comprises 42,000 or so clones, none seen once only. The source material was peripheral blood mononuclear cells. All receptors come from a person between 18 and 75 years old in good health.

This clone showed up many times. The CDR3 extends 3 residues past the end of the read, so its final part is completed from the germline J gene. The chain joins TRBV29-1 to TRBJ1-1; TRBD1 matches 9 bases. Germline CDR1 and CDR2: SQVTM and ANQGSEA. The length of the CDR3 is 14 residues. The part of the CDR3 DNA that was read is TGCAGCGCCAGTCCCGGGACAGGGTTTGGAGAG. Protein product: CSASPGTGFGE. The complete CDR3 protein is CSASPGTGFGEAFF.

This clone was counted ten times or more. The CDR3 end lies 3 residues beyond the end of the read and is filled in from the germline J gene. V and J are TRBV20-1 and TRBJ2-2; D might be TRBD1 (6 bases). Germline loops: CDR1 DFQATT, CDR2 SNEGSKA (reference sequence). This CDR3 spans 14 amino acids. The CDR3 DNA, read in part, is TGCAGTGCTAGAGAGGGGGCCGGGGCCAACGTG. Protein sequence: CSAREGAGANV. The whole CDR3 sequence reads CSAREGAGANVLFF.

By sample fraction, this clone is medium-sized. Read sequence stops 3 residues before the CDR3 end, and the germline J gene provides the missing end. J is TRBJ1-1 and V is TRBV20-1, with D possibly being TRBD1 (5 bases). The CDR3 contains 14 residues. Trimming took 3 bases from V and 0 from J, leaving 11 bases between them. CDR1 and CDR2 from the germline V gene are DFQATT and SNEGSKA (reference sequence). CDR3 in amino acids: CSARLAGMNTEAFF. The DNA read from the CDR3 is TGCAGTGCTAGGTTAGCAGGGATGAACACTGAA.

There are many counts of this clone. The CDR3 is cut off 3 residues early in the read; its end comes from the germline J gene. The genes are TRBV20-1 and TRBJ2-1, with TRBD1 as a possible D gene (5 bases). V gave up 7 bases and J gave up 6 bases, with 10 bases separating them. Germline V gene sequence: CDR1 DFQATT, CDR2 SNEGSKA (reference sequence). This CDR3 contains 11 residues. The CDR3 bases that were read are TGCAGTGTAGCAGGGCGCAATGAG. Translation: CSVAGRNE. Given in full, the CDR3 is CSVAGRNEQFF.

This clone was counted at least ten times. With the read ending 3 residues before the CDR3 end, the germline J gene is used to fill in that end. The gene calls are TRBV5-1 and TRBJ1-1, with D maybe TRBD1 (5 bases). Looked up from germline, CDR1 is SGHRS and CDR2 is YFSETQ. The CDR3 length is 16 residues. Deletions cut 1 base from V and 3 bases from J, with 16 bases between. The CDR3 here is CASSLRGGALDTEAFF. The part of the CDR3 DNA that was read is TGCGCCAGCAGCTTGAGGGGAGGCGCTTTGGACACTGAA.

This clone was seen ten or more times. The read ends 3 residues early relative to the CDR3; the germline J gene fills the gap. V usage is TRBV7-9 and J usage is TRBJ2-5; no reliable D call. CDR3 length equals 11 residues. Trimming took 4 bases from V and 4 from J, leaving 4 bases between them. Per the germline V gene, CDR1 is SEHNR and CDR2 is FQNEAQ (reference sequence). The CDR3: CASSSLETQYF. The part of the CDR3 DNA that was read is TGTGCCAGCAGCTCCTTAGAGACC.

This clone showed up many times. The DNA ends 3 residues before the CDR3 does, and the rest of the CDR3 is filled in from the germline J gene. This chain joins TRBV11-2 and TRBJ2-3; the match to TRBD2 covers 9 bases. V trimming: 5 bases; J trimming: 0 bases; junction bases outside the gene matches: 3. The CDR3 extends over 15 amino acids. Germline CDR1 SGHAT, CDR2 FQNNGV. The part of the CDR3 DNA that was read is TGTGCCAGCAGCCATCTAGCGGGGAGCACAGATACG. Translating gives CASSHLAGSTDT. From start to end, the CDR3 is CASSHLAGSTDTQYF.

Regarding this clone: The read falls 3 residues short of the CDR3 end, and the missing part is taken from the germline J gene. The chain recombines TRBV10-2 with TRBJ2-7, with a possible D match to TRBD2 (5 bases). The V gene lost 6 bases and the J gene lost 4 bases, with 10 bases spanning the gap. Germline CDR1 is WSHSY and CDR2 is SAAADI. This CDR3 is built from 12 residues. The CDR3 loop reads CASSWTDYEQYF. The covered CDR3 bases are TGCGCCAGCAGCTGGACTGATTACGAG.

This clone was seen repeatedly, ten times or more. Read data end 3 residues before the CDR3 end; the end is taken from the germline J gene. J is TRBJ1-4 and V is TRBV19; 7 nucleotides line up with TRBD1. J was trimmed by 7 bases and V by 9 bases; bases with no gene match: 8. CDR3 length equals 13 residues. Germline V CDR1 and CDR2: LNHDA, SQIVND (reference sequence). Partial CDR3 DNA: TGTGCCAGCCGACAGGGAGTAGGTGAAAAA. Translation: CASRQGVGEK. The entire CDR3 is CASRQGVGEKLFF.

This clone was recorded many times. The sequence runs out 3 residues before the end of the CDR3; the remainder is reconstructed from the germline J gene. The chain is built from TRBV7-8 and TRBJ2-7; 7 bases agree with TRBD1. J gave up 3 bases and V 5 bases, and 16 bases lay outside the gene matches. There are 17 residues in the CDR3. CDR1 and CDR2 from the germline V gene are SGHVS and FQNEAQ. This CDR3 reads CASSAEGTALSRYEQYF. Partial CDR3 DNA: TGTGCCAGCAGCGCTGAAGGGACAGCACTATCCCGCTACGAG.

This clone was picked up many times. The missing CDR3 end, 3 residues past where the read stops, is filled in from the germline J gene. The gene calls are TRBV20-1 and TRBJ2-5; TRBD2 matches 9 bases. The CDR3 runs 14 residues. V shed 5 bases and J 2 bases; nucleotides not matched to a gene: 6. Germline-derived CDR1 and CDR2 are DFQATT and SNEGSKA (reference sequence). CDR3 DNA (partial): TGCAGTGCTGGGCCAGCGGGAGGACAAGAGACC. As protein: CSAGPAGGQET. The full CDR3 protein is CSAGPAGGQETQYF.

This clone was counted many times. The read finishes 3 residues shy of the CDR3 end, and the germline J gene is used to complete it. This chain connects TRBV11-2 to TRBJ2-1, with D maybe TRBD1 (6 bases). The germline V gene has CDR1 SGHAT and CDR2 FQNNGV. CDR3 length equals 15 residues. Between the trimmed V and J ends, which lost 4 bases and 9 bases, there was a span of 19 bases. CDR3 region: CASSSNRASNGEQFF. The part of the CDR3 DNA that was read is TGTGCCAGCAGCTCCAACAGGGCTTCGAACGGTGAG.

This clone was counted many times. The sequence runs out 3 residues before the end of the CDR3; the remainder is reconstructed from the germline J gene. The V gene is TRBV10-1, the J gene TRBJ2-1, with TRBD2 identical over 14 bases. V shed 3 bases, J shed 8 bases, and the junction held 12 bases outside the gene matches. In germline, CDR1 is WNHNN, CDR2 SYGVQD (reference sequence). The CDR3 sequence is 18 residues long. The CDR3 DNA, read in part, is TGCGCCAGCAGTGACGGACTAGCGGGAGGCCCGCGGGGGGATGAG. It codes for CASSDGLAGGPRGDE. The complete CDR3 reads CASSDGLAGGPRGDEQFF.

This clone came up many times. The read finishes 3 residues shy of the CDR3 end, and the germline J gene is used to complete it. V gene TRBV9 combines with J gene TRBJ2-3, with D uncertain. This CDR3 is 17 amino acids long. V was cut by 0 bases and J by 3 bases, with 17 bases left in between. Germline lookup yields CDR1 SGDLS and CDR2 YYNGEE. The CDR3 sequence is CASSVVANRPPTDTQYF. CDR3 DNA (partial): TGTGCCAGCAGCGTAGTCGCGAACAGACCGCCTACAGATACG.

In its sample, this clone was seen many times. The CDR3 is cut off 3 residues early in the read; its end comes from the germline J gene. The V gene is TRBV12-3 or TRBV12-4, the J gene TRBJ2-7; TRBD1 agrees at 9 bases. CDR3 length: 14 residues. The V and J ends lost 5 bases and 4 bases, in that order; junction bases with no gene match: 6. CDR3 sequence reads: CASSRMGQGYEQYF. The CDR3 bases that were read are TGTGCCAGCAGTCGTATGGGACAGGGTTACGAG.

This clone was detected ten times or more. The CDR3 end lies 3 residues beyond the end of the read and is filled in from the germline J gene. The V call is TRBV7-9, the J call TRBJ1-1; D gene unclear. This CDR3 is 15 amino acids long. The V gene's germline CDR1 is SEHNR and CDR2 FQNEAQ (reference sequence). The V gene lost 5 bases and the J gene lost 2 bases, with 15 bases spanning the gap. The CDR3 spells CASSPQAVGNTEAFF. CDR3 bases read: TGTGCCAGCAGCCCCCAGGCAGTGGGTAACACTGAA.

This clone was seen repeatedly, ten times or more. Read data end 3 residues before the CDR3 end; the end is taken from the germline J gene. This chain links TRBV20-1 with TRBJ1-1, with D tentatively TRBD1 (6 bases). CDR3 size: 14 residues. V was pared by 7 bases and J by 5 bases, with 20 bases between. Germline CDR1 and CDR2: DFQATT and SNEGSKA (reference sequence). The DNA read from the CDR3 is TGCAGTGTCCTTCTTCGAGGGGGGGCTACTGAA. It is translated as CSVLLRGGATE. The whole CDR3 region reads CSVLLRGGATEAFF.

Ten or more counts support this clone. This CDR3 reads CAWSQSAQGGNEQFF. Partial CDR3 DNA: TGTGCCTGGAGCCAAAGTGCTCAGGGGGGCAATGAG. The chain uses TRBV30 and TRBJ2-1; possible D gene TRBD1, 7 bases. The CDR3 extends 3 residues past the end of the read, so its final part is completed from the germline J gene. CDR1 and CDR2 from the germline V gene are GTSNPN and SVGIG (reference sequence). V gave up 3 bases and J gave up 6 bases, with 18 bases separating them. The CDR3 length is 15 residues.

Ten or more counts support this clone. The CDR3 end falls 3 residues outside the read, so it is completed with the germline J gene. The chain has TRBV18 and TRBJ1-4; perhaps TRBD1 as D (5 bases). The CDR3 runs 15 residues. Germline CDR1 reads KGHSH; CDR2 reads LQKENI. V lost 3 bases and J 5 bases, leaving 13 bases between the germline ends. CDR3 DNA, as far as it was read: TGTGCCAGCTCACCCGGGACTGGAACAAATGAAAAA. The encoded protein is CASSPGTGTNEK. The whole CDR3 reads CASSPGTGTNEKLFF.

The table lists this clone with many counts. Incomplete CDR3 DNA: TGCAGTGCTAGGACTAGCGGATACAATGAG. This translates into CSARTSGYNE. The entire CDR3 protein reads CSARTSGYNEQFF. The chain couples TRBV20-1 to TRBJ2-1; 9 bases match TRBD2. The read halts 3 residues ahead of the CDR3 end, with the missing end drawn from the germline J gene. Germline loops: CDR1 DFQATT, CDR2 SNEGSKA (reference sequence). This CDR3 has 13 amino acids. V lost 3 bases and J lost 4; bases outside the gene matches: 1.

This clone was seen ten or more times. The read gets to within 3 residues of the CDR3 end, and the germline J gene fills in the rest. The chain combines TRBV23-1 with TRBJ1-5, with a possible D match to TRBD1 (5 bases). TRBV23-1 carries the ORF label, with uncertain function. Deletions cut 6 bases from V and 8 bases from J, with 14 bases between. The CDR3 runs 13 residues. CDR3 residues: CASRAGINKPQHF. The sequenced CDR3 bases are TGCGCCAGCAGGGCAGGGATCAACAAGCCC.

This clone occurred many times. Read data end 3 residues before the CDR3 end; the end is taken from the germline J gene. The genes are TRBV20-1 and TRBJ2-7; 7 positions agree with TRBD1. Losses at the gene ends were 4 bases for V and 3 bases for J; bases not matched to a gene: 6. The CDR3 has 13 amino acids. Germline V lookup: CDR1 DFQATT, CDR2 SNEGSKA (reference sequence). CDR3 DNA (partial): TGCAGTGCTACCTCGGGACAGATCTACGAG. It codes for CSATSGQIYE. The complete CDR3 protein is CSATSGQIYEQYF.

Many counts were recorded for this clone. The CDR3 end is not reached by the read, which stops 3 residues before it; the germline J gene fills it in. V and J are TRBV20-1 and TRBJ2-3; 9 nucleotides align to TRBD2. With V trimmed by 0 bases and J by 3 bases, 4 bases remained unmatched. The CDR3 extends over 15 amino acids. The germline gives CDR1 DFQATT, CDR2 SNEGSKA (reference sequence). The sequenced CDR3 bases are TGCAGTGCTAGAGATTGGAGCGGGGGGACAGATACG. Protein product: CSARDWSGGTDT. The entire CDR3 sequence reads CSARDWSGGTDTQYF.

This clone came up many times. The missing CDR3 end, 3 residues past where the read stops, is filled in from the germline J gene. V and J are TRBV20-1 and TRBJ2-1; 8 nucleotides match TRBD1. The V gene end was trimmed by 6 bases and the J gene end by 8 bases; junction bases not matched to a gene: 15. Germline CDR1 reads DFQATT; CDR2 reads SNEGSKA (reference sequence). This CDR3 region has 15 residues. The CDR3 sequence: CSAESGGRVVDEQFF. CDR3 bases read: TGCAGTGCCGAATCAGGGGGCCGAGTTGTCGATGAG.

In its sample, this clone was seen a few times. Sequence at one end of the junction differs from germline and may be a read error. From the germline J gene comes the end of the CDR3, since the read stops 3 residues before it. The identical CDR3 is also encoded by other nucleotide sequences in the sample. The chain carries TRBV7-6 and TRBJ1-3, with D tentatively TRBD1 (5 bases). Germline V CDR1 and CDR2: SGHVS, FNYEAQ. The CDR3 extends over 13 amino acids. CDR3 in amino acids: CASSSTTGNTIYF. Incomplete CDR3 DNA: TGTGCCAGCAGCTCGACAACAGGAAACACA. The whole variable domain, filled in from reference TRBV7-6 and TRBJ1-3, reads GAGVSQSPRYKVTKRGQDVALRCDPISGHVSLYWYRQALGQGPEFLTYFNYEAQQDKSGLPNDRFSAERPEGSISTLTIQRTEQRDSAMYRCASSSTTGNTIYFGEGSWLTVV.

There are many counts of this clone. The observed sequence ends 3 residues before the CDR3 terminus, with the missing tail filled in from the germline J gene. This chain links TRBV18 with TRBJ2-3; 7 bases are a match to TRBD1. The CDR3 covers 15 residues. The germline V gene encodes CDR1 KGHSH and CDR2 LQKENI. J gave up 3 bases and V 1 base, and 4 bases lay outside the gene matches. CDR3 region: CASSPRQGMTDTQYF. Incomplete CDR3 DNA: TGTGCCAGCTCACCACGACAGGGAATGACAGATACG.

This clone was seen at least ten times. The read ends 3 residues before the CDR3 terminus; that terminus is restored from the germline J gene. The chain links TRBV2 to TRBJ2-5; D is perhaps TRBD1 (6 bases). The CDR3 is 13 residues long. V was cut by 4 bases and J by 5 bases, with 11 bases left in between. Germline values: CDR1 SNHLY, CDR2 FYNNEI. CDR3 DNA (partial): TGTGCCAGCAGTGTACAGGGACGGGAGACC. Amino acid sequence: CASSVQGRET. The whole CDR3 reads CASSVQGRETQYF.

There are many counts of this clone. The read stops 3 residues short of the end of the CDR3; the missing end is completed from the germline J gene. The chain is built from TRBV5-6 and TRBJ2-1; D perhaps matches TRBD1 (5 bases). Trimming took 4 bases from V and 8 from J, leaving 7 bases between them. This CDR3 is built from 11 residues. In germline, CDR1 is SGHDT, CDR2 YYEEEE. The sequenced CDR3 bases are TGTGCCAGCAGCCTCAGGGATGAG. As protein: CASSLRDE. The complete CDR3 reads CASSLRDEQFF.